This T cell receptor (beta chain) stems from a study of blood T cell repertoires in COVID-19. At the level of the study: Sample material is recorded as cDNA or gDNA derived from T cells, B-cell-depleted T cells, or PBMCs.

Only one count was recorded for this clone. The CDR3 has 16 amino acids. Germline-derived CDR1 and CDR2 are MNHEY and SMNVEV (reference sequence). V was pared by 5 bases and J by 5 bases, with 6 bases of the junction left unmatched. In the source study's methods: Nucleated cell counts were estimated from reference gene primer amplification. Measured with immunoSEQ multiplex PCR; TCRdb has only the in-frame clones, and not every one. V, J and clone size are taken as reported in that table, and D and trimming were inferred from the DNA itself. Among fewer than 85,000 clones listed, 70% to 75% were seen once.

The sequencing sample was made of peripheral blood. The receptor was isolated from a woman between 65 and 79 years old with acute or convalescent COVID-19. The rearrangement links TRBV27 to TRBJ2-3; 14 bases fit TRBD2. The DNA of the CDR3 is TGTGCCAGCAGTGGATTGGGACTAGCGGGAGTAGATACGCAGTATTTT. This sequence encodes CASSGLGLAGVDTQYF.